One sample yielded the 32 T cell receptor beta chains listed below, sequenced in a study of CD8 T cells in Susac syndrome (dated by TCRdb to 2018 to 2020). Receptors were amplified or captured by the immunoSEQ multiplex PCR assay. RNA was extracted using the RNeasy kit, and roughly 0.45 to 1 ug of the RNA was reverse transcribed with random hexamers. TCRdb reworked the public reads: Q25 trimming with fastp, MiXCR clone assembly, productive beta chains retained. A single entry per CDR3 protein holds the most common genes and DNA from its merged rows. The sample table records about 85,000 distinct CDR3 sequences; approximately 95% of these occur just once. Under 0.5% of the sample is taken by the ten largest. Sequencing input: CD8+ T cells from PBMCs. The receptor set was obtained from a human donor with Susac syndrome.

The genes are TRBV6-4 and TRBJ2-1, with no clear D. The CDR3 contains 13 residues. The germline gives CDR1 MRHNA, CDR2 SNTAGT. Between the trimmed V and J ends, which lost 0 bases and 3 bases, there was a span of 3 bases. The CDR3: CASSDSSYNEQFF. The CDR3 DNA follows: TGTGCCAGCAGTGACTCTAGCTACAATGAGCAGTTCTTC.

This clonotype came up once. V gene TRBV20-1 combines with J gene TRBJ2-5; D is possibly TRBD2 (5 bases). CDR1 is DFQATT, CDR2 SNEGSKA, per germline (reference sequence). CDR3 size: 12 residues. V was clipped by 1 base and J by 4 bases, with 7 bases between them. CDR3 sequence reads: CSARGGSETQYF. The DNA for the CDR3 is TGCAGTGCTAGAGGAGGGTCAGAGACCCAGTACTTC.

This rearrangement joins TRBV12-3 or TRBV12-4 to TRBJ1-2; D ambiguous. V shed 3 bases and J shed 6 bases, with 5 bases lying between them. The CDR3 totals 11 residues. CDR3 region: CASSFGDGYTF. The CDR3 nucleotides are TGTGCCAGCAGTTTTGGGGATGGCTACACCTTC.

The rearrangement links TRBV5-1 to TRBJ2-5; D remains unclear. CDR3 length equals 13 residues. Per the germline V gene, CDR1 is SGHRS and CDR2 is YFSETQ. V lost 0 bases, J lost 1 base, and 4 bases lay in between. The CDR3 reads CASSLAIQETQYF. CDR3 sequence (DNA): TGCGCCAGCAGCTTGGCGATCCAAGAGACCCAGTACTTC.

This clonotype was found once. V gene TRBV13 combines with J gene TRBJ2-7; 10 nucleotides line up with TRBD2. Trimming took 0 bases from V and 3 from J; bases not matched to a gene: 5. The CDR3 consists of 16 residues. Germline V gene lookup returns CDR1 PRHDT and CDR2 FYEKMQ (reference sequence). CDR3 protein: CASSLGPSGGLYEQYF. The CDR3 DNA is TGTGCCAGCAGCTTAGGCCCTAGCGGGGGACTCTACGAGCAGTACTTC.

V gene TRBV20-1 combines with J gene TRBJ2-2; 11 nucleotides align to TRBD2. V gave up 0 bases and J gave up 3 bases; unmatched junction bases: 0. Germline values: CDR1 DFQATT, CDR2 SNEGSKA (reference sequence). This CDR3 is built from 15 residues. The CDR3 region is CSARDSGRDTGELFF. In nucleotides, the CDR3 is TGCAGTGCTAGAGATAGCGGGAGGGACACCGGGGAGCTGTTTTTT.

V and J are TRBV9 and TRBJ1-1, with D uncertain. Germline CDR1 reads SGDLS; CDR2 reads YYNGEE. The CDR3 is made up of 13 amino acids. V lost 0 bases and J lost 1, with 4 bases in between. Here the CDR3 DNA reads TGTGCCAGCAGCGTAGCAGGGAACACTGAAGCTTTCTTT. It specifies CASSVAGNTEAFF.

The genes are TRBV18 and TRBJ1-2, with 12 bases aligning to TRBD1. The CDR3 consists of 15 residues. Germline V CDR1 and CDR2: KGHSH, LQKENI. The junction had 1 base not matched to a gene; V was cut back by 3 bases and J by 2 bases. CDR3 sequence: CASSPGQGANYGYTF. CDR3 DNA sequence: TGTGCCAGCTCACCGGGACAGGGGGCGAACTATGGCTACACCTTC.

J is TRBJ1-5 and V is TRBV7-6; tentative D call: TRBD1 (6 bases). The germline V gene encodes CDR1 SGHVS and CDR2 FNYEAQ. This CDR3 is 16 amino acids long. V lost 2 bases, J lost 4 bases, and 15 bases lay in between. As DNA, the CDR3 is TGTGCCAGCAGCTTAAGCGCAGGGGTGGGTAATCAGCCCCAGCATTTT. Protein product: CASSLSAGVGNQPQHF.

V gene TRBV15 combines with J gene TRBJ2-3, with D uncertain. The CDR3 is made up of 15 amino acids. V lost 0 bases and J 0 bases, leaving 7 bases between the germline ends. In germline, CDR1 is LNHNV, CDR2 YYDKDF (reference sequence). The CDR3 sequence: CATSRDRSSTDTQYF. The CDR3 DNA sequence: TGTGCCACCAGCAGAGATCGGTCCAGCACAGATACGCAGTATTTT. Using reference TRBV15 and TRBJ2-3 for the parts outside the CDR3, the full variable domain is DAMVIQNPRYQVTQFGKPVTLSCSQTLNHNVMYWYQQKSSQAPKLLFHYYDKDFNNEADTPDNFQSRRPNTSFCFLDIRSPGLGDTAMYLCATSRDRSSTDTQYFGPGTRLTVL.

This chain links TRBV14 with TRBJ2-3, with D tentatively TRBD1 (5 bases). The CDR3 has 15 amino acids. Trimming took off 4 bases at V and 3 bases at J, with 14 bases between the two ends. In germline, CDR1 is SGHDN, CDR2 FVKESK. CDR3 bases: TGTGCCAGCAGCCTGACAGTCCCCGGAACAGATACGCAGTATTTT. This codes for CASSLTVPGTDTQYF.

The chain couples TRBV5-1 to TRBJ2-7, with D tentatively TRBD1 (6 bases). V shed 6 bases and J shed 5 bases, with 15 bases lying between them. The CDR3 has 13 residues. Germline-derived CDR1 and CDR2 are SGHRS and YFSETQ. CDR3 DNA sequence: TGCGCCAGCACAAGACAGGACCTCGACGAGCAGTACTTC. Its protein product is CASTRQDLDEQYF.

CDR3 loop: CASRAGTGVGYTF. The CDR3 nucleotides are TGTGCCAGCAGAGCGGGGACAGGAGTTGGCTACACCTTC. This rearrangement joins TRBV6-2 or TRBV6-3 to TRBJ1-2; TRBD1 matches at 8 bases. Unmatched junction bases numbered 7, after V lost 6 bases and J lost 7 bases. The CDR3 runs to 13 residues. Germline CDR1 is MNHEY and CDR2 is SVGEGT.

This clonotype was counted once. The genes are TRBV4-1 and TRBJ2-7; D uncertain. The ends were cut back, 0 bases at V and 3 bases at J, with 12 bases in the middle. Germline CDR1 is MGHRA and CDR2 is YSYEKL. The CDR3 extends over 15 amino acids. CDR3 nucleotide sequence: TGCGCCAGCAGCCAAGACGTTAATGCAGGCTACGAGCAGTACTTC. Translation gives CASSQDVNAGYEQYF.

Here the CDR3 DNA reads TGTGCCAGCAAATTCCAGCTCCGCTACGAGCAGTACTTC. Protein product: CASKFQLRYEQYF. J is TRBJ2-7 and V is TRBV13; D is ambiguous. This CDR3 has 13 amino acids. Germline loops: CDR1 PRHDT, CDR2 FYEKMQ (reference sequence). V was trimmed by 7 bases and J by 3 bases, leaving 13 bases between them.

The V and J genes are TRBV5-1 and TRBJ1-1; 8 bases are a match to TRBD1. The CDR3 length is 17 residues. With 3 bases clipped from V and 9 bases from J, the junction kept 19 bases outside the gene matches. Germline V gene lookup returns CDR1 SGHRS and CDR2 YFSETQ. In DNA, the CDR3 is TGCGCCAGCAGCTACGGGGGGAGGACAGGGCGATGGGACCAAGCTTTCTTT. Translating gives CASSYGGRTGRWDQAFF.

The chain employs TRBV11-2 and TRBJ1-1, with D maybe TRBD1 (6 bases). Trimming shortened V by 5 bases and J by 6 bases, and 10 bases separated the two germline ends. Germline V gives CDR1 SGHAT, CDR2 FQNNGV. The CDR3 is 12 amino acids. The CDR3 protein is CASSQGTSEAFF. In nucleotides, the CDR3 is TGTGCCAGCAGCCAGGGGACATCTGAAGCTTTCTTT.

The V and J genes are TRBV4-2 and TRBJ1-3, with D possibly matching TRBD1 (5 bases). The CDR3 runs 10 residues. V lost 8 bases and J 8 bases, leaving 7 bases between the germline ends. From germline, CDR1 is LGHNA and CDR2 YNFKEQ. This CDR3 reads CASGRDTIYF. CDR3 DNA sequence: TGTGCCAGCGGCAGGGACACCATATATTTT.

The V gene is TRBV7-2, the J gene TRBJ1-3; no reliable D call. Germline V gene sequence: CDR1 SGHTA, CDR2 FQGNSA. The CDR3 totals 14 residues. The germline V and J ends were trimmed by 0 bases and 2 bases, with 5 bases remaining between them. CDR3: CASSLAGTGNTIYF. The CDR3 DNA reads TGTGCCAGCAGCTTAGCGGGAACTGGAAACACCATATATTTT.

The chain joins TRBV7-9 to TRBJ2-7; 7 nucleotides agree with TRBD1. The CDR3 length is 16 residues. With 1 base clipped from V and 5 bases from J, the junction kept 11 bases outside the gene matches. Germline V gives CDR1 SEHNR, CDR2 FQNEAQ (reference sequence). In nucleotides, the CDR3 is TGTGCCAGCAGCTTAGTAGGGACAGAAAAGCCCAACGAGCAGTACTTC. This translates into CASSLVGTEKPNEQYF.

The chain recombines TRBV12-3 or TRBV12-4 with TRBJ2-1, with TRBD1 identical over 8 bases. The trim removed 2 bases at V and 6 bases at J, leaving 3 bases unmatched. This CDR3 is 14 amino acids long. The CDR3 reads CASSLRDRSNEQFF. DNA for the CDR3: TGTGCCAGCAGTTTAAGGGACAGGAGCAATGAGCAGTTCTTC.

The chain is built from TRBV27 and TRBJ2-7; the D is unclear. The V gene lost 4 bases and the J gene lost 6 bases, with 10 bases spanning the gap. Germline V gene lookup returns CDR1 MNHEY and CDR2 SMNVEV (reference sequence). This CDR3 is 12 amino acids long. The CDR3 nucleotides read TGTGCCAGCAGTTCAGTAGGCGCCGAGCAGTACTTC. Translation gives CASSSVGAEQYF.

This clonotype occurred once. The CDR3 DNA is TGTGCCTGGACCACCCCGGATGGGAGGGTAGGTGAGCAGTTCTTC. This codes for CAWTTPDGRVGEQFF. The chain couples TRBV30 to TRBJ2-1, with TRBD2 matching 7 bases. The V gene end was trimmed by 4 bases and the J gene end by 9 bases; junction bases not matched to a gene: 15. Germline CDR1 is GTSNPN and CDR2 is SVGIG (reference sequence). There are 15 residues in the CDR3.

The chain joins TRBV2 to TRBJ1-2; unclear D gene. V was trimmed by 3 bases and J by 4 bases, leaving 12 bases between them. The CDR3 totals 14 residues. CDR1 is SNHLY and CDR2 is FYNNEI in the germline V gene. This CDR3 reads CASSESNGIYGYTF. DNA for the CDR3: TGTGCCAGCAGTGAGTCTAATGGGATCTATGGCTACACCTTC.

The J gene is TRBJ2-7, the V gene TRBV6-2 or TRBV6-3; D remains unclear. The germline gives CDR1 MNHEY, CDR2 SVGEGT. There are 15 residues in the CDR3. V dropped 7 bases and J dropped 5 bases, with 21 bases sitting between them. CDR3 loop: CASTYHPKGLDEQYF. As DNA, the CDR3 is TGTGCCAGCACCTACCACCCCAAGGGTTTGGACGAGCAGTACTTC.

This clonotype was seen only once. The chain carries TRBV5-1 and TRBJ2-7, with 9 bases matching TRBD1. The CDR3 spans 13 residues. The germline V gene encodes CDR1 SGHRS and CDR2 YFSETQ. V lost 7 bases to trimming and J lost 5 bases; unmatched junction nucleotides: 7. CDR3 coding DNA: TGCGCCAGCGAACAGGGGGCGGGCGACGAGCAGTACTTC. This translates into CASEQGAGDEQYF.

The rearrangement links TRBV2 to TRBJ2-1; 13 nucleotides agree with TRBD2. The germline V gene encodes CDR1 SNHLY and CDR2 FYNNEI. The V gene end was trimmed by 6 bases and the J gene end by 7 bases; junction bases not matched to a gene: 15. The CDR3 is 18 residues long. CDR3 residues: CASRGPLLAGGPANEQFF. For the CDR3, the DNA is TGTGCCAGCAGGGGACCGTTACTAGCGGGAGGGCCAGCGAATGAGCAGTTCTTC.

V gene TRBV24-1 combines with J gene TRBJ2-1; a weak D match, TRBD1 (6 bases). Between the trimmed V and J ends, which lost 4 bases and 9 bases, there was a span of 15 bases. The germline V gene has CDR1 KGHDR and CDR2 SFDVKD. CDR3 length: 14 residues. The DNA of the CDR3 is TGTGCCACCAGTGACACAGGGTGGGGTGCTGAGCAGTTCTTC. It is translated as CATSDTGWGAEQFF.

This clonotype was detected only once. V and J are TRBV3-1 and TRBJ2-7; 13 nucleotides agree with TRBD2. Germline trimming cut 6 bases from V and 5 bases from J; bases unmatched to any gene: 7. This CDR3 has 15 residues. Looked up from germline, CDR1 is LGHDT and CDR2 is YNNKEL (reference sequence). CDR3 coding DNA: TGTGCCAGCAGACCGAGGACTAGCGGGAGTCACGAGCAGTACTTC. Translated, it gives CASRPRTSGSHEQYF.

The chain's CDR3 is CSLAADTQYF. The CDR3 DNA reads as TGCAGCCTAGCGGCAGATACGCAGTATTTT. The rearrangement links TRBV29-1 to TRBJ2-3; TRBD2 matches 7 bases. V was clipped by 8 bases and J by 4 bases; unmatched bases: 0. Germline V gives CDR1 SQVTM, CDR2 ANQGSEA. The CDR3 totals 10 residues.

The chain uses TRBV20-1 and TRBJ1-2; 9 nucleotides match TRBD1. V lost 3 bases to trimming and J lost 3 bases; unmatched junction nucleotides: 8. Germline CDR1 and CDR2: DFQATT and SNEGSKA (reference sequence). This CDR3 has 15 amino acids. DNA for the CDR3: TGCAGTGCTAGCACAGGGGGCGCGTTTGACTATGGCTACACCTTC. Residues: CSASTGGAFDYGYTF.

The chain uses TRBV7-9 and TRBJ2-7, with D hard to call. V lost 6 bases and J 2 bases, leaving 8 bases between the germline ends. The CDR3 totals 12 residues. CDR1 and CDR2 from the germline V gene are SEHNR and FQNEAQ (reference sequence). The CDR3 DNA follows: TGTGCCAGCAGTCTGATCCCCTACGAGCAGTACTTC. This sequence encodes CASSLIPYEQYF.